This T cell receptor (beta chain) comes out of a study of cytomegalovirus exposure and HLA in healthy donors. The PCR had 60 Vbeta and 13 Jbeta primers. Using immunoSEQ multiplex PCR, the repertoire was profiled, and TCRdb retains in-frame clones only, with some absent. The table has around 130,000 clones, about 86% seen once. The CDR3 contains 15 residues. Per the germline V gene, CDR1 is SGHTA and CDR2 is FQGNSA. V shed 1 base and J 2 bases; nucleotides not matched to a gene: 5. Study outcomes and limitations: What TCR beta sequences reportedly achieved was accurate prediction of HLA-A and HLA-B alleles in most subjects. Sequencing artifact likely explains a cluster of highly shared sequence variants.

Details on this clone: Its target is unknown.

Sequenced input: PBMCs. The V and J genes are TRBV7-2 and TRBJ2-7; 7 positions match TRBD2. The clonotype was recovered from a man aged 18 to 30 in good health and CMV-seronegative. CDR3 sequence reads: CASSLGPSGAYEQYF. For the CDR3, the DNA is TGTGCCAGCAGCTTAGGTCCTAGCGGAGCCTACGAGCAGTACTTC. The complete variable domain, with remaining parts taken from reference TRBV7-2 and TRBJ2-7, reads GAGVSQSPSNKVTEKGKDVELRCDPISGHTALYWYRQSLGQGLEFLIYFQGNSAPDKSGLPSDRFSAERTGGSVSTLTIQRTQQEDSAVYLCASSLGPSGAYEQYFGPGTRLTVT.